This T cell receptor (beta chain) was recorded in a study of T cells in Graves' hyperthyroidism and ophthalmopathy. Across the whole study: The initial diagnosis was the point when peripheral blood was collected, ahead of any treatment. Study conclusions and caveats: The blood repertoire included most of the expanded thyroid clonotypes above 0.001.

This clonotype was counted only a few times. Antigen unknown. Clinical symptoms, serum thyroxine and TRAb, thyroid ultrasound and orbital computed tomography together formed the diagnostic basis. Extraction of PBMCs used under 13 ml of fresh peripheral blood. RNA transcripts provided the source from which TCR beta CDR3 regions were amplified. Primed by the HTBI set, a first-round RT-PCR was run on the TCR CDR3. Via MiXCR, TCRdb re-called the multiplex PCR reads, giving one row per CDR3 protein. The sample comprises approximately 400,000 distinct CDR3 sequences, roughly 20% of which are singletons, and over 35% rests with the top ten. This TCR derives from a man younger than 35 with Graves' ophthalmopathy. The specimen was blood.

CDR3 DNA sequence: TGCAGTGCTAGCGGGGATGCTGGGGCCAACGTCCTGACTTTC. Amino acid sequence: CSASGDAGANVLTF. The chain carries TRBV20-1 and TRBJ2-6, with D tentatively TRBD2 (5 bases). CDR1 is DFQATT, CDR2 SNEGSKA, per germline (reference sequence). Trimming shortened V by 3 bases and J by 2 bases, and 8 bases separated the two germline ends. This CDR3 is 14 amino acids long.